This T cell receptor (beta chain) was captured by sequencing in a study of graft-versus-host responses after intestinal transplantation. Study-level findings and limits: The study found high graft-versus-host to host-versus-graft clonal ratios in allografts of patients with graft-donor T cell macrochimerism. Recipient marrow contained GvH clones, some of which appeared first in ileum or blood.

Assay: immunoSEQ multiplex PCR; the TCRdb copy retains only in-frame clones and omits some. The data hold over 90,000 clones, with 93% observed a single time. About this clone itself: Its antigen is currently unknown.

Trimming removed 3 bases from V and 5 bases from J, with 13 bases in between. Per germline, CDR1 PRHDT and CDR2 FYEKMQ (reference sequence). The CDR3 is 14 residues long. The source was unstimulated CD8+ T cells sorted from spleen or lymph node cells, collected before intestinal transplant. This sequence originates from a human donor who received an intestinal transplant. The genes are TRBV13 and TRBJ1-2, with D maybe TRBD1 (6 bases). The CDR3 coding sequence is TGTGCCAGCAGCTTCACCGGGACAAATTATGGCTACACCTTC. Its protein is CASSFTGTNYGYTF.